Each of the 5 T cell receptor beta chains below was sequenced from the same sample in a study of CD4 and CD8 cells across lung adenocarcinoma regions. TCRdb re-called the PCR reads through MiXCR, storing one row per CDR3 protein. The sample consists of some 10,000 distinct CDR3 sequences, 35% to 55% of them appearing once. The sequencing sample was made of CD8+ T cells from the margin of a lung tumor. These receptors were obtained from a male donor with lung adenocarcinoma. The CD4 and CD8 labels of this study may be unreliable.

The table lists this clonotype with a few counts. This sequence joins TRBV30 and TRBJ2-1; maybe TRBD1 (5 bases). Germline assignment: CDR1 GTSNPN and CDR2 SVGIG (reference sequence). The CDR3 has 14 residues. The V and J ends lost 2 bases and 8 bases respectively, with 16 bases between them. The CDR3 here is CAWSSGFQGDEQFF. The CDR3, as DNA: TGTGCCTGGAGTTCTGGGTTCCAGGGCGATGAGCAGTTCTTC.

The V gene is TRBV6-1, the J gene TRBJ2-3; the D gene is possibly TRBD2 (5 bases). The assigned J gene may be wrong: the sequence end matches TRBJ2-7 better. The CDR3 runs to 11 residues. The germline V gene encodes CDR1 MNHNS and CDR2 SASEGT. In nucleotides, the CDR3 is TGTGCCAGCACCGGGAAAAATACGCAGTACTTC. Translation: CASTGKNTQYF.

The V call is TRBV25-1, the J call TRBJ2-1; tentative D call: TRBD1 (5 bases). Germline loops: CDR1 MGHDK, CDR2 SYGVNS. The CDR3 is 16 amino acids. V lost 0 bases and J lost 7, with 16 bases in between. CDR3 DNA sequence: TGTGCCAGCAGTGAATACGGTCAGGGCGGTAGTAATGAGCAGTTCTTC. It translates to CASSEYGQGGSNEQFF.

The V gene is TRBV10-1, the J gene TRBJ2-5; perhaps TRBD1 as D (6 bases). The J call may be incorrect, as the DNA end agrees better with TRBJ2-7. Germline values: CDR1 WNHNN, CDR2 SYGVQD (reference sequence). There are 11 residues in the CDR3. The CDR3 DNA reads as TGCGCCAGCAGCAGGGGCTACGAGCAGTACTTC. This gives the protein CASSRGYEQYF.

On this clonotype: The conserved closing phenylalanine or tryptophan is absent in this CDR3, likely reflecting a read error. It is unclear where the CDR3 begins or ends on the DNA, so no DNA is shown, and the CDR3 is as TCRdb lists it. The J gene is TRBJ2-5, the V gene TRBV6-1; TRBD1, the table's D call, was not compared with the DNA. Germline CDR1 MNHNS, CDR2 SASEGT. The CDR3 region is 16 residues in length, termini included. The CDR3: CASSENWAQGATTQLS.